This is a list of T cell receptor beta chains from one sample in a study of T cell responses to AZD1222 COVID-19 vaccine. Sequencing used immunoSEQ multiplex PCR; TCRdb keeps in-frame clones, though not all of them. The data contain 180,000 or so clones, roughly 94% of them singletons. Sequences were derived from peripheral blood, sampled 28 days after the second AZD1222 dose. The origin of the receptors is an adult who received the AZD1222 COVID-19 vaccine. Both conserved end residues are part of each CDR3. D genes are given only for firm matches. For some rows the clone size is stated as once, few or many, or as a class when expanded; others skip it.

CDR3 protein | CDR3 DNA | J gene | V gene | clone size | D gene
CASSASSGGIEQFF | TGTGCCAGCAGCGCCTCCTCGGGGGGAATTGAGCAGTTCTTC | TRBJ2-1 | TRBV9 | - | TRBD2
CASSPPRLLEGYTF | TGTGCCAGCAGCCCCCCGAGGCTTTTGGAAGGCTACACCTTC | TRBJ1-2 | TRBV7-9 | - | -
CASSLNAGGLYNEQFF | TGTGCCAGCAGCTTAAATGCGGGAGGGCTTTACAATGAGCAGTTCTTC | TRBJ2-1 | TRBV7-9 | - | TRBD2
CATSRDSEAKNIQYF | TGTGCCACCAGCAGGGACAGTGAAGCCAAAAACATTCAGTACTTC | TRBJ2-4 | TRBV15 | - | -
CASSRDRGSPSGGYTF | TGTGCCAGCAGTCGGGACAGGGGGAGCCCCTCTGGGGGCTACACCTTC | TRBJ1-2 | TRBV2 | - | TRBD1
CASSLDRDSNYGYTF | TGCGCCAGCAGCTTGGATCGGGACAGTAACTATGGCTACACCTTC | TRBJ1-2 | TRBV5-1 | - | TRBD1
CASSLDPRVSGNTIYF | TGTGCCAGCAGCTTAGACCCCAGAGTCTCTGGAAACACCATATATTTT | TRBJ1-3 | TRBV7-8 | once | -
CASSSSVYNEQFF | TGTGCCAGCAGCTCTAGCGTATACAATGAGCAGTTCTTC | TRBJ2-1 | TRBV7-2 | - | -
CASSSERAGEQYF | TGTGCCAGCAGCTCAGAGCGGGCGGGCGAGCAGTACTTC | TRBJ2-7 | TRBV11-2 | few | -
CANRRAGEVDNSPLHF | TGTGCCAACAGAAGGGCGGGGGAAGTGGATAATTCACCCCTCCACTTT | TRBJ1-6 | TRBV7-6 | - | -
CASSLTGEGYGYTF | TGCGCCAGCAGCTTGACAGGGGAGGGTTATGGCTACACCTTC | TRBJ1-2 | TRBV5-1 | - | TRBD1
CSASPGGYTF | TGCAGTGCTAGCCCTGGGGGCTACACCTTC | TRBJ1-2 | TRBV20-1 | few | -
CASSLWGGAGAEETQYF | TGTGCCAGCAGCCTGTGGGGGGGCGCGGGGGCCGAAGAGACCCAGTACTTC | TRBJ2-5 | TRBV11-2 | - | -
CASSSWSPSHEQYF | TGTGCCAGCAGCTCCTGGAGTCCTTCCCACGAGCAGTACTTC | TRBJ2-7 | TRBV11-2 | - | -
CASSIDGTANTEAFF | TGTGCCAGTAGTATAGATGGCACAGCGAACACTGAAGCTTTCTTT | TRBJ1-1 | TRBV19 | once | -
CASSLVKGRTTDTQYF | TGTGCCAGCAGCTTAGTTAAAGGGCGGACCACAGATACGCAGTATTTT | TRBJ2-3 | TRBV11-2 | - | -
CAWSQGGSGNTIYF | TGTGCCTGGTCCCAAGGGGGCTCCGGAAACACCATATATTTT | TRBJ1-3 | TRBV30 | - | TRBD1
CASSVAPVREQFF | TGTGCCAGCAGCGTCGCCCCAGTGAGGGAGCAGTTCTTC | TRBJ2-1 | TRBV9 | - | -
CASSLDWSLRETQYF | TGTGCCAGCAGCTTAGATTGGTCTCTGAGGGAGACCCAGTACTTC | TRBJ2-5 | TRBV7-9 | - | -
CASSQISDTQYF | TGTGCCAGCAGCCAGATTAGTGATACGCAGTATTTT | TRBJ2-3 | TRBV3-1/TRBV3-2 | - | -
CASSQDGLDGYTF | TGCGCCAGCAGCCAAGATGGGCTCGATGGCTACACCTTC | TRBJ1-2 | TRBV4-3 | - | -
CSASSGEPQPQHF | TGCAGTGCTAGTAGCGGGGAACCTCAGCCCCAGCATTTT | TRBJ1-5 | TRBV20-1 | few | -